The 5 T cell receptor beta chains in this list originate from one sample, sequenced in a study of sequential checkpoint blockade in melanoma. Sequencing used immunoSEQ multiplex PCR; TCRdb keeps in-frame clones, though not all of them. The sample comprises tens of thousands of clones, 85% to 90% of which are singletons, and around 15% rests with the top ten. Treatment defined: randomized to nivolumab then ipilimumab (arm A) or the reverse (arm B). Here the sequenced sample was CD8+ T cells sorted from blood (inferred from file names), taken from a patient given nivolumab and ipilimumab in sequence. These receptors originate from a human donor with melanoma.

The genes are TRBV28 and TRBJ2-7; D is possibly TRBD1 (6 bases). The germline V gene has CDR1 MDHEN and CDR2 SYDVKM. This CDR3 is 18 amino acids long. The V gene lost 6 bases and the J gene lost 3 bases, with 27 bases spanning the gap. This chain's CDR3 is CASSLGSAGTNIVYEQYV. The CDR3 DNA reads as TGTGCCAGCAGCCTGGGGTCGGCTGGGACAAACATTGTCTACGAGCAGTACGTC.

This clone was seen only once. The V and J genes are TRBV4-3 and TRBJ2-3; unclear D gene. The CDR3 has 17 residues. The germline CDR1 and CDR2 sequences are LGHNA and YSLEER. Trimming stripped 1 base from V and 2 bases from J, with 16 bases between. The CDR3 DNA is TGCGCCAGCAGCCAAGTTAAAGAGGCCCCAAACACAGATACGCAGTATTTT. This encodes CASSQVKEAPNTDTQYF.

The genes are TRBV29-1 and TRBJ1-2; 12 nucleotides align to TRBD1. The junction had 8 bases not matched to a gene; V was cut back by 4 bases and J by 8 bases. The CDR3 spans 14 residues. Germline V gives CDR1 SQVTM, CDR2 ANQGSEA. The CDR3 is CSVGSGQGAQGYTF. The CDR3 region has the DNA TGCAGCGTTGGGTCGGGACAGGGGGCTCAAGGCTACACCTTC.

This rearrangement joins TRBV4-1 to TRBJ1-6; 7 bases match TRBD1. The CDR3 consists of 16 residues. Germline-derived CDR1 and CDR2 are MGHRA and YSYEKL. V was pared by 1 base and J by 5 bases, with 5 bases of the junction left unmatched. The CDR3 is CASSQGGGGNNSPLHF. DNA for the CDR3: TGCGCCAGCAGCCAAGGAGGGGGCGGAAATAATTCACCCCTCCACTTT.

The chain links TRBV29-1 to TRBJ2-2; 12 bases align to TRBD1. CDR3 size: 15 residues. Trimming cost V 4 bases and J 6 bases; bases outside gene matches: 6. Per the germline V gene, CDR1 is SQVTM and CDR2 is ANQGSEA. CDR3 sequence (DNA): TGCAGCGTTGGCGGGGACAGGGGGCGCGCCGGGGAGCTGTTTTTT. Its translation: CSVGGDRGRAGELFF.